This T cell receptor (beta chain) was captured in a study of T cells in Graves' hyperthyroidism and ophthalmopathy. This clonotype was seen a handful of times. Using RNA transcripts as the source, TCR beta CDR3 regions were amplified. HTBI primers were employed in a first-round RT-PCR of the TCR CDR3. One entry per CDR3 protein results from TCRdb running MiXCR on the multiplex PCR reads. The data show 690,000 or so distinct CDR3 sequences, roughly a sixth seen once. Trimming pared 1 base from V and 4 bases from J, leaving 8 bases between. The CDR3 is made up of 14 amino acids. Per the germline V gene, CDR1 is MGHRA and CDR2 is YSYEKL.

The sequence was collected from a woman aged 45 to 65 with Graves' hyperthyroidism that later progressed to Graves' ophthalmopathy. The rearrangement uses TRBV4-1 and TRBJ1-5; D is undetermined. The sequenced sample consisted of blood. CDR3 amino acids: CASSQVKGNQPQHF. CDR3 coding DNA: TGCGCCAGCAGCCAAGTAAAGGGTAATCAGCCCCAGCATTTT.